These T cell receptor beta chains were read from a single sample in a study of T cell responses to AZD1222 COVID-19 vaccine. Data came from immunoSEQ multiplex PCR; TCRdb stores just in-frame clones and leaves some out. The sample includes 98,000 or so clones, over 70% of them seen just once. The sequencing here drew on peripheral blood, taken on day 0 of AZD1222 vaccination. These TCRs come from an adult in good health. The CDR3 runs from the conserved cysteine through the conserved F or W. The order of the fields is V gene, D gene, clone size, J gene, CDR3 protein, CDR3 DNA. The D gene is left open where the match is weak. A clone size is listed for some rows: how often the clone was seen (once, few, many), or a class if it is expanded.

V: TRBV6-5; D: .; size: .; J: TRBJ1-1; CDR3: CASSYSRNTEAFF; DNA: TGTGCCAGCAGTTACTCAAGAAACACTGAAGCTTTCTTT
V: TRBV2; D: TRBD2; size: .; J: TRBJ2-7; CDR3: CASSDVGRVSYEQYF; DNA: TGTGCCAGCAGCGACGTCGGGAGGGTCTCCTACGAGCAGTACTTC
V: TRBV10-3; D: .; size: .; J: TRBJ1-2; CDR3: CAISEGRLPLANYGYTF; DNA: TGTGCCATCAGTGAGGGCAGGCTACCCTTAGCTAACTATGGCTACACCTTC
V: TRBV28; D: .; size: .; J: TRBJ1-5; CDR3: CASSPEGAGNQPQHF; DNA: TGTGCCAGCAGTCCCGAAGGGGCGGGCAATCAGCCCCAGCATTTT
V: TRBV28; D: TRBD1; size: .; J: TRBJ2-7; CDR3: CASSQTGTLSYEQYF; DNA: TGTGCCAGCAGCCAGACAGGGACCTTGAGCTACGAGCAGTACTTC
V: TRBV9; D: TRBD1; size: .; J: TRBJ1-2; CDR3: CASSATGDYGYTF; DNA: TGTGCCAGCAGCGCGACAGGGGACTATGGCTACACCTTC
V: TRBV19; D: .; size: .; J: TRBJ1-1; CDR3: CASSIGADRPVAFF; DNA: TGTGCCAGTAGTATAGGCGCAGACCGCCCTGTTGCTTTCTTT
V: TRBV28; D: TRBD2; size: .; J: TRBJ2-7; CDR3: CASSLATPGLAGGPYEQYF; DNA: TGTGCCAGCAGTTTGGCGACTCCGGGACTAGCGGGAGGGCCGTACGAGCAGTACTTC
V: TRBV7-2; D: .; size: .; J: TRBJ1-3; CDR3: CASSPRNTIYF; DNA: TGTGCCAGCAGCCCGCGAAACACCATATATTTT
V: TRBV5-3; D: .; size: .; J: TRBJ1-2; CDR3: CARSFHRLDYGYTF; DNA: TGTGCCAGAAGCTTTCATCGACTAGACTATGGCTACACCTTC
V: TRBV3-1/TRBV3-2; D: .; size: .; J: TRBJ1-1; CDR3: CASSRNGDSAAFF; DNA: TGTGCCAGCAGCCGAAATGGAGACAGCGCAGCTTTCTTT
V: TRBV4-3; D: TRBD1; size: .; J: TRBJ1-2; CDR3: CASSQLQGAGYGYTF; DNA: TGCGCCAGCAGCCAACTACAGGGGGCCGGCTATGGCTACACCTTC
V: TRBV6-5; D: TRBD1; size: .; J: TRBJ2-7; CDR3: CASSYRDRGYEQYF; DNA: TGTGCCAGCAGTTACCGGGACAGGGGCTACGAGCAGTACTTC
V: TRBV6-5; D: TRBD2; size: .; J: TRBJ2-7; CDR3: CASRRGLAFSYEQYF; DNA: TGTGCCAGCAGACGCGGACTAGCGTTCTCCTACGAGCAGTACTTC
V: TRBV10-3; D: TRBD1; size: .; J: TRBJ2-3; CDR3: CAISEGTGSTDTQYF; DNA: TGTGCCATCAGTGAGGGGACAGGGAGTACAGATACGCAGTATTTT
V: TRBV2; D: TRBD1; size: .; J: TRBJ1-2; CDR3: CASKGTGTYGYTF; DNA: TGTGCCAGCAAAGGGACAGGTACATATGGCTACACCTTC
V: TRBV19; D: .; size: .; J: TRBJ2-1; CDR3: CASSPLSTGSGRQFF; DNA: TGTGCCAGTAGTCCCCTCTCGACTGGATCGGGGAGGCAGTTCTTC
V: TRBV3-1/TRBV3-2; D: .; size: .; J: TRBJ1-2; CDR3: CASSQDLYSKKGANYGYTF; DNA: TGTGCCAGCAGCCAAGATCTTTACTCAAAGAAGGGGGCTAACTATGGCTACACCTTC
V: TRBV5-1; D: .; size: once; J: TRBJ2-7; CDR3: CASSPGRRQGPYEQYF; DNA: TGCGCCAGCAGCCCGGGCCGGCGGCAGGGACCCTACGAGCAGTACTTC
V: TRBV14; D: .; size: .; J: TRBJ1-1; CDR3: CASSPDQKGSEAFF; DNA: TGTGCCAGCAGCCCTGACCAAAAAGGGTCTGAAGCTTTCTTT
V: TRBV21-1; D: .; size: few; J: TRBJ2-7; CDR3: CASVWTVTLGVYEQYF; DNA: TGTGCCAGCGTGTGGACAGTCACCCTCGGGGTGTACGAGCAGTACTTC
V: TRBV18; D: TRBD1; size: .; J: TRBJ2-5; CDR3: CASSPPGQGGGETQYF; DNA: TGTGCCAGCTCACCACCGGGACAGGGTGGAGGGGAGACCCAGTACTTC
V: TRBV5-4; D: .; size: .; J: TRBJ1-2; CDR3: CASSLARGYGYTF; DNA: TGTGCCAGCAGCTTGGCCCGGGGGTATGGCTACACCTTC
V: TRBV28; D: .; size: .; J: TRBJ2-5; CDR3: CASREGREETQYF; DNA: TGTGCCAGCAGGGAGGGCCGGGAAGAGACCCAGTACTTC
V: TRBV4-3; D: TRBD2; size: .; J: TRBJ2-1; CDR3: CASSRAPGGQAYNEQFF; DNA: TGCGCCAGCAGCCGCGCACCGGGGGGTCAAGCCTACAATGAGCAGTTCTTC
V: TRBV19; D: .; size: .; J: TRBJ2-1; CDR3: CASSIGVNWNNEQFF; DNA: TGTGCCAGTAGTATCGGGGTAAACTGGAACAATGAGCAGTTCTTC
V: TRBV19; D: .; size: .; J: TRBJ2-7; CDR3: CASSIFGGGGSYEQYF; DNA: TGTGCCAGTAGTATCTTCGGGGGAGGGGGCTCCTACGAGCAGTACTTC
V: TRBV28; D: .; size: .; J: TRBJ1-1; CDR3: CASSLYRGGYTEAFF; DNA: TGTGCCAGCAGTTTATATCGGGGTGGGTATACTGAAGCTTTCTTT
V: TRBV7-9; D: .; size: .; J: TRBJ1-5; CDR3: CASSLSGDTQPQHF; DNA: TGTGCCAGCAGCTTGAGCGGGGATACTCAGCCCCAGCATTTT
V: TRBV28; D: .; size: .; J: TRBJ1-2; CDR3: CASGYGIGPYGYTF; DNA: TGTGCCAGCGGATACGGGATAGGCCCTTATGGCTACACCTTC
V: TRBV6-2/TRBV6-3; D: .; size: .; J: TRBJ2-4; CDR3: CASSYNPGGSRKNIQYF; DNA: TGTGCCAGCAGTTACAACCCCGGGGGATCCAGAAAAAACATTCAGTACTTC
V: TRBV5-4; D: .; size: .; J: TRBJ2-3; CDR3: CASSLASVRSTDTQYF; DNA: TGTGCCAGCAGCTTGGCCTCTGTGCGGAGCACAGATACGCAGTATTTT
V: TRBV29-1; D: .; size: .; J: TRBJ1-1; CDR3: CSVGAPMNTEAFF; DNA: TGCAGCGTTGGGGCCCCAATGAACACTGAAGCTTTCTTT
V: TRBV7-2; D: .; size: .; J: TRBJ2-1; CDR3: CASSLEGGSEQFF; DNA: TGTGCCAGCAGCTTAGAGGGGGGAAGTGAGCAGTTCTTC
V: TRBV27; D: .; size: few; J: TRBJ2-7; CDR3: CASSLDSRGLAYEQYF; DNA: TGTGCCAGCAGTTTGGACAGCCGAGGACTAGCCTACGAGCAGTACTTC
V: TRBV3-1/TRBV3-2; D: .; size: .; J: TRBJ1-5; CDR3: CASSQDRAYNQPQHF; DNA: TGTGCCAGCAGCCAAGACAGGGCCTACAATCAGCCCCAGCATTTT
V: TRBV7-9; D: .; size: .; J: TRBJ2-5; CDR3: CASSLRRAGGLQETQYF; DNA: TGTGCCAGCAGCTTAAGGCGGGCAGGTGGTTTGCAAGAGACCCAGTACTTC
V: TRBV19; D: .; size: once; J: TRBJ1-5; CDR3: CASSIDRAPNQPQHF; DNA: TGTGCCAGTAGTATAGACAGGGCTCCGAATCAGCCCCAGCATTTT
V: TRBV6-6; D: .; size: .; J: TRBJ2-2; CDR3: CASSRVTVYAGELFF; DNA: TGTGCCAGCAGCAGGGTCACCGTATATGCCGGGGAGCTGTTTTTT
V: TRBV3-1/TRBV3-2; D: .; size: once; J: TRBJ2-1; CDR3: CASSPRTSPLRKSNEQFF; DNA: TGTGCCAGCAGCCCTCGGACCAGCCCCCTCCGGAAGAGCAATGAGCAGTTCTTC
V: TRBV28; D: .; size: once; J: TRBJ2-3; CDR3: CASSLWVDTDTQYF; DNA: TGTGCCAGCAGTTTATGGGTAGACACAGATACGCAGTATTTT
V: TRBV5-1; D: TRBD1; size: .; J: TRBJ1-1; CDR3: CASSWGTVREGAFF; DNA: TGCGCCAGCAGCTGGGGGACAGTTCGGGAAGGAGCTTTCTTT
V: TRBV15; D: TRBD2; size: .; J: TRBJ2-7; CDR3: CATSRASGMWEQYF; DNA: TGTGCCACCAGCAGAGCTAGCGGGATGTGGGAGCAGTACTTC
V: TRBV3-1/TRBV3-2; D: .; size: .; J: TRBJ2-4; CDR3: CASSQGDTDIQYF; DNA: TGTGCCAGCAGCCAAGGAGACACGGACATTCAGTACTTC
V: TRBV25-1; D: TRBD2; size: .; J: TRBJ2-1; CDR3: CASSQAGGNYRDYNEQFF; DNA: TGTGCCAGCAGTCAAGCGGGGGGCAACTACCGAGATTACAATGAGCAGTTCTTC
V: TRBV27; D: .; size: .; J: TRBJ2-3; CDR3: CASGLPGDTQYF; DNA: TGTGCCAGCGGTCTACCCGGAGATACGCAGTATTTT
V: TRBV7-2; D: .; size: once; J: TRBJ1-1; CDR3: CASSVDSGAGNTEAFF; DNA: TGTGCCAGCAGCGTCGATTCAGGGGCAGGGAACACTGAAGCTTTCTTT
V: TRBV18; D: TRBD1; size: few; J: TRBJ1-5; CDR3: CASSSTGGNQPQHF; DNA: TGTGCCAGCTCATCGACAGGGGGCAATCAGCCCCAGCATTTT
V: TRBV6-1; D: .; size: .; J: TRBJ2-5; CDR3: CASSETLQETQYF; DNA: TGTGCCAGCAGTGAAACCCTCCAAGAGACCCAGTACTTC
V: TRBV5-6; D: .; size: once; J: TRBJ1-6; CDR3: CASSLVNEGHSPLHF; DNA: TGTGCCAGCAGCTTGGTAAATGAGGGGCATTCACCCCTCCACTTT
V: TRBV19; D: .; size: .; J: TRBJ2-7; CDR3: CASSVTGVEQYF; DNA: TGTGCCAGTAGCGTGACGGGGGTCGAGCAGTACTTC